These T cell receptor beta chains were read from a single sample in a study of human T cells and chemical hapten exposure. MiXCR, applied by TCRdb to the RACE reads, yields one record per CDR3 protein. The sample lists about 110,000 distinct CDR3 sequences, roughly 12% occurring once. The sequencing here drew on whole blood, taken in connection with sensitization to the hapten diphenylcyclopropenone (DPC). The source of these receptors is a woman in her 50s with alopecia areata. Some clones in this sample may be carry-over from other donors' samples. Each CDR3 is given with its conserved first and last residue. D genes are given only for firm matches. Clone size is given for some rows only: seen once, a few or many times, or a class if the clone is expanded.

V gene: TRBV12-3/TRBV12-4; clone size: few; D gene: TRBD1; J gene: TRBJ1-6; CDR3 protein: CASGEQGLDSPLHF; CDR3 DNA: TGTGCCAGCGGAGAACAGGGGCTTGATTCACCCCTCCACTTT
V gene: TRBV4-3; clone size: few; D gene: TRBD2; J gene: TRBJ2-1; CDR3 protein: CASSSGTSDNEQFF; CDR3 DNA: TGCGCCAGCAGCTCCGGGACTAGTGACAATGAGCAGTTCTTC
V gene: TRBV20-1; clone size: many; D gene: -; J gene: TRBJ2-3; CDR3 protein: CSAVHRVGSVTDTQYF; CDR3 DNA: TGCAGTGCCGTCCACCGGGTCGGGAGTGTCACAGATACGCAGTATTTT
V gene: TRBV10-2; clone size: -; D gene: TRBD2; J gene: TRBJ2-7; CDR3 protein: CASSESVSGPYEQYF; CDR3 DNA: TGCGCCAGCAGTGAGTCGGTTAGCGGGCCCTACGAGCAGTACTTC
V gene: TRBV28; clone size: -; D gene: -; J gene: TRBJ2-7; CDR3 protein: CASSPLNGQLLFEQYF; CDR3 DNA: TGTGCCAGCAGTCCATTAAACGGACAGCTCCTATTCGAGCAGTACTTC
V gene: TRBV3-1; clone size: few; D gene: TRBD1; J gene: TRBJ2-7; CDR3 protein: CASSQRETGDEQYF; CDR3 DNA: TGTGCCAGCAGCCAACGGGAGACAGGGGACGAGCAGTACTTC
V gene: TRBV7-8; clone size: few; D gene: TRBD2; J gene: TRBJ2-3; CDR3 protein: CASSGEGQSYSTDTQYF; CDR3 DNA: TGTGCCAGCAGCGGGGAGGGCCAGTCGTATAGCACAGATACGCAGTATTTT
V gene: TRBV6-6; clone size: many; D gene: -; J gene: TRBJ2-7; CDR3 protein: CASSFSGDEQYF; CDR3 DNA: TGTGCCAGCAGTTTTTCCGGGGACGAGCAGTACTTC
V gene: TRBV4-3; clone size: -; D gene: TRBD1; J gene: TRBJ1-1; CDR3 protein: CASSQAGQGPSYLRNTEAFF; CDR3 DNA: TGCGCCAGCAGCCAAGCGGGACAGGGACCCTCCTACTTACGGAACACTGAAGCTTTCTTT
V gene: TRBV4-3; clone size: -; D gene: TRBD1; J gene: TRBJ2-3; CDR3 protein: CASSQTGGITDTQYF; CDR3 DNA: TGCGCCAGCAGCCAAACAGGGGGTATAACAGATACGCAGTATTTT
V gene: TRBV29-1; clone size: few; D gene: -; J gene: TRBJ1-1; CDR3 protein: CSGGASEAFF; CDR3 DNA: TGCAGCGGGGGGGCCAGTGAAGCTTTCTTT
V gene: TRBV5-4; clone size: few; D gene: TRBD1; J gene: TRBJ2-4; CDR3 protein: CASSLTGKNIQYF; CDR3 DNA: TGTGCCAGCAGCCTGACAGGGAAAAACATTCAGTACTTC
V gene: TRBV28; clone size: many; D gene: TRBD1; J gene: TRBJ1-2; CDR3 protein: CASSRDRDADGYTF; CDR3 DNA: TGTGCCAGCAGCCGCGACAGGGATGCGGATGGCTACACCTTC